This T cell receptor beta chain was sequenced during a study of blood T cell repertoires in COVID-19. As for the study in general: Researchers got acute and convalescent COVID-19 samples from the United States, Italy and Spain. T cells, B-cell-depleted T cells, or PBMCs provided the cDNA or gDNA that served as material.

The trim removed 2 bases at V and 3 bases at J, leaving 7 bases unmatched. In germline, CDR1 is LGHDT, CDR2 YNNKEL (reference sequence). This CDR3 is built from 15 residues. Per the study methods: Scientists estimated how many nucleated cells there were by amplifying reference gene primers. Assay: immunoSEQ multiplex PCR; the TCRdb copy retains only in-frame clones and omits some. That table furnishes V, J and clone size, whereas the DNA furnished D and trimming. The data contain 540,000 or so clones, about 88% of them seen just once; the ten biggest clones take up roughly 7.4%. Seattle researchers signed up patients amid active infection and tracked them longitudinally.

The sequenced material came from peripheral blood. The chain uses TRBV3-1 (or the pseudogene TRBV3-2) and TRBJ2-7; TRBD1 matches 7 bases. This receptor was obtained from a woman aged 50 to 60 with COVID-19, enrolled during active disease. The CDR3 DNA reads TGTGCCAGCAGCCAACGAGGGGACAGCCTCTACGAGCAGTACTTC. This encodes CASSQRGDSLYEQYF.